Sequencing of this T cell receptor (beta chain) was carried out in a study of a mutant IDH1 vaccine in newly diagnosed glioma. Study-wide background: The sex distribution of treated patients was around 60% male and about 38% female, with a mean age of roughly 40 years.

Described time point: week 35, safety follow-up. Vaccination used 300 ug of mutant IDH1 20-mer peptide per dose, with topical imiquimod. This clone appeared a single time. The antigen remains undetermined. Clones were sequenced by immunoSEQ multiplex PCR, and TCRdb holds only the in-frame ones, with some missing. This table holds approximately 60,000 clones, about 86% found once. Overall study findings and caveats: Changes to the top peripheral T cell clonotypes appeared unrelated to pseudoprogression.

The receptor comes from a man in his forties or fifties with glioma. Sequenced here: PBMCs, sampled from a glioma patient whose treatment included an IDH1 peptide vaccine.

The CDR3 is CASSQSGWDTQYF. CDR3 sequence (DNA): TGTGCCAGCAGCCAAAGTGGCTGGGATACGCAGTATTTT. The gene calls are TRBV14 and TRBJ2-3; unclear D gene. Germline CDR1 and CDR2: SGHDN and FVKESK. V lost 2 bases, J lost 6 bases, and 9 bases lay in between. CDR3 length: 13 residues.